The rows below give T cell receptor beta chains drawn from one sample of a study of human thymus T cells. Clones were sequenced by immunoSEQ multiplex PCR, and TCRdb holds only the in-frame ones, with some missing. This table holds roughly 77,000 clones, 90% to 95% found once. Sequencing input: thymus tissue. The receptors here all came from a girl under three years old with a congenital heart defect but otherwise immunologically healthy. Each CDR3 is given without its conserved first and last residue.

>13|TRBV11-2
ASSLGLGGAQPQH
>14|TRBV28
AIDRARNVMNTEAF
>12|TRBV6-5
ASKVGTGLNEQY
>16|TRBV11-3
ASSLGMISETLTGELF
>12|TRBV4-2
ASTLPGRERELF
>11|TRBV19
ASSTDRLRDYT
>12|TRBV18
ASSPRGGQKPQH
>17|TRBV10-3
AISPRTSGNAHFQETQY
>12|TRBV29-1
SVAAGDPTRELF
>9|TRBV20-1
SASGLYGYT
>12|TRBV30
AWIWAGGTGELF
>11|TRBV18
ASSPRAGNTIY
>17|TRBV27
ASSLAAVQGYQSYNEQF
>12|TRBV30
AWSVRGAYNEQF
>17|TRBV28
ASSPTTSGALTHTDTQY
>11|TRBV12-5
ASGPQGNQPQH
>16|TRBV7-9
ASSLVFLTSGREDEQF
>16|TRBV4-1
ASSQDGSGTESYNEQF
>15|TRBV27
ASSLRNPGQSSYEQY
>17|TRBV11-2
ASSLGGTSGRGAKNIQY